The clone carrying this T cell receptor (beta chain) was detected a few times. Its antigen remains unknown. The sample carries other DNA sequences with the same CDR3. Germline values: CDR1 KGHSH, CDR2 LQKENI. CDR3 length: 13 residues. The V and J ends lost 0 bases and 3 bases respectively, with 6 bases between them. These data belong to a study of OX40 agonist ivuxolimab in advanced cancers. Study-level background: Participants could have had prior anti-PD-1, anti-PD-L1 or anti-CTLA-4 therapy, and 40% had some.

Repertoires were generated with immunoSEQ multiplex PCR, while TCRdb's copy carries only in-frame clones and drops some. Seen here are roughly 51,000 clones, roughly 84% observed once, and the top ten hold around 0.6%. Broader study findings: Among T cells, CD8+ cells averaged more expanded clones than CD4+ cells.

The sample consisted of CD4+ or CD8+ T cells sorted from blood, taken in a trial of the OX40 agonist ivuxolimab. The chain joins TRBV18 to TRBJ2-7, with TRBD1 as a possible D gene (6 bases). This clonotype was sampled from an adult with an advanced solid tumor such as melanoma, head and neck, liver or kidney cancer. The CDR3 DNA is TGTGCCAGCTCACCACCGGACAGCTACGAGCAGTACTTC. Protein product: CASSPPDSYEQYF.